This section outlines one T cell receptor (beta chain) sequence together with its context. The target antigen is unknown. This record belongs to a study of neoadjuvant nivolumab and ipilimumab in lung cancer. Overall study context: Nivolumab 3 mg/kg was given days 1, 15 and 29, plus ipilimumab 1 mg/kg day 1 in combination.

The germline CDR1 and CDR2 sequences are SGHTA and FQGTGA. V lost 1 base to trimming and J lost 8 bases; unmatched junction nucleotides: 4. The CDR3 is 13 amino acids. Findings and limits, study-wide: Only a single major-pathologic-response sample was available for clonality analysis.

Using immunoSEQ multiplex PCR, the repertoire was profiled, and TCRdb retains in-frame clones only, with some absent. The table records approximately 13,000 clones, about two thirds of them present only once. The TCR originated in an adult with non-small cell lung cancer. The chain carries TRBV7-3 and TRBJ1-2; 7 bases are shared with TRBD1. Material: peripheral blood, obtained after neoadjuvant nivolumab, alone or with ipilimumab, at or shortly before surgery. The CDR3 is CASSLNRGGGYTF. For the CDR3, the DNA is TGTGCCAGCAGCTTAAACAGGGGAGGAGGCTACACCTTC.